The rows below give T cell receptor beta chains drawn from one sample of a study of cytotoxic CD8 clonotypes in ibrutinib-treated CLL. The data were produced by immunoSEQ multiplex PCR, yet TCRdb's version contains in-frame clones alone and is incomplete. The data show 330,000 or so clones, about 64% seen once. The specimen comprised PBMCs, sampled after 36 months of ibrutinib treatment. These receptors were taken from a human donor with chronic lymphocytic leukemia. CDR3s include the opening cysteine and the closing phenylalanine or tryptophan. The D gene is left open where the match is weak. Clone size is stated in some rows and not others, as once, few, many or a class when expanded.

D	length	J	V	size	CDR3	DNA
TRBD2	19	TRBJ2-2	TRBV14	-	CASSPRFRLAGDSSGELFF	TGTGCCAGCAGCCCGCGATTTAGACTAGCGGGAGATTCGTCCGGGGAGCTGTTTTTT
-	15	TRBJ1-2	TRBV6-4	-	CASSVSTETNYGYTF	TGTGCCAGCAGTGTAAGTACAGAAACTAACTATGGCTACACCTTC
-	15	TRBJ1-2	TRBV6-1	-	CASSEADGVFYGYTF	TGTGCCAGCAGTGAAGCGGATGGGGTTTTCTATGGCTACACCTTC
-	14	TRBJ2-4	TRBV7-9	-	CASNPTVAKNIQYF	TGTGCCAGCAACCCGACAGTAGCCAAAAACATTCAGTACTTC
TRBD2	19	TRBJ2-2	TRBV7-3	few	CASSLGVPGLAANTGELFF	TGTGCCAGCAGCTTAGGTGTTCCGGGACTAGCGGCGAACACCGGGGAGCTGTTTTTT
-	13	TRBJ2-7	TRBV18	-	CASTSGFGDEQYF	TGTGCCAGCACCTCAGGCTTCGGGGACGAGCAGTACTTC
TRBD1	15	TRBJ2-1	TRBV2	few	CASRAGTGDHNEQFF	TGTGCCAGCAGAGCCGGGACAGGGGACCACAATGAGCAGTTCTTC
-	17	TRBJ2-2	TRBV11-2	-	CASSLTPPGPHTGELFF	TGTGCCAGCAGCTTAACACCACCCGGGCCCCACACCGGGGAGCTGTTTTTT
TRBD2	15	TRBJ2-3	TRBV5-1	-	CASSTTSVSTDTQYF	TGCGCCAGCAGCACCACTAGCGTTAGCACAGATACGCAGTATTTT
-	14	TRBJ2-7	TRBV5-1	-	CASSLMDGAYEQYF	TGCGCCAGCAGCTTAATGGACGGCGCCTACGAGCAGTACTTC
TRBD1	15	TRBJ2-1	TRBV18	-	CASSHRDRGDNEQFF	TGTGCCAGCTCACACCGGGACAGGGGTGACAATGAGCAGTTCTTC
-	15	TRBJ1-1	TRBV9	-	CASSVGPQLGTEAFF	TGTGCCAGCAGCGTAGGTCCCCAGCTAGGCACTGAAGCTTTCTTT
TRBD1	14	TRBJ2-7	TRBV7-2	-	CASSDRTGPYEQYF	TGTGCCAGCAGCGACCGGACAGGGCCCTACGAGCAGTACTTC